The 9 T cell receptor beta chains in this list originate from one sample, sequenced in a study of blood T cells in healthy people across ages. Next came a second PCR, run for about 6 to 12 cycles, which used a sample-barcoded 5' primer along with a J-beta primer mix. MiXCR, run by TCRdb on the 5' RACE reads, gives a single entry per CDR3 protein. The sample lists about 1.5 million distinct CDR3 sequences, approximately 43% occurring once. The material sequenced was blood. Source of these receptors: a woman between 18 and 30 years old in good health.

The genes are TRBV20-1 and TRBJ2-3; D may match TRBD1 or TRBD2 (6 bases each). CDR1 and CDR2 (germline): DFQATT, SNEGSKA (reference sequence). Trimming stripped 4 bases from V and 3 bases from J, with 14 bases between. This CDR3 contains 14 residues. The CDR3 is CSATRGGTTDTQYF. In DNA, the CDR3 is TGCAGTGCTACCAGGGGCGGGACGACAGATACGCAGTATTTT.

The V and J genes are TRBV7-3 and TRBJ2-1; 11 bases are a match to TRBD1. The CDR3 runs 14 residues. The J segment lost 6 bases and the V segment lost 10 bases, leaving 8 bases of the junction unmatched. Germline CDR1 SGHTA, CDR2 FQGTGA. The CDR3 DNA sequence: TGTGCCACGTCCGTTGGGACAGGGGGCAATGAGCAGTTCTTC. It yields the protein CATSVGTGGNEQFF. Full variable domain (missing parts from reference TRBV7-3 and TRBJ2-1): GAGVSQTPSNKVTEKGKYVELRCDPISGHTALYWYRQSLGQGPEFLIYFQGTGAADDSGLPNDRFFAVRPEGSVSTLKIQRTERGDSAVYLCATSVGTGGNEQFFGPGTRLTVL.

This clonotype has only one observation. A much larger clone differs from this one at a single base, so this may be a read error. This chain links TRBV7-6 with TRBJ2-1, with a weak D call TRBD2 (7 bases). The closer fit of TRBJ2-7 to the DNA end suggests the J call may be wrong. Germline assignment: CDR1 SGHVS and CDR2 FNYEAQ. The CDR3 runs 13 residues. The CDR3 sequence: CASKGGGYNEQYF. CDR3 coding DNA: TGTGCCAGCAAGGGGGGGGGCTACAATGAGCAGTACTTC.

The J gene is TRBJ1-6, the V gene TRBV6-5; no clear D. The CDR3 consists of 13 residues. CDR1 and CDR2 from the germline V gene are MNHEY and SVGAGI. The V end lost 6 bases, the J end lost 7 bases, and 10 bases lay between the germline ends. Here the CDR3 reads CASRWEGNSPLHF. The CDR3 coding sequence is TGTGCCAGCAGATGGGAAGGAAATTCACCCCTCCACTTT.

This chain joins TRBV29-1 and TRBJ2-5; 7 bases match TRBD1. There are 14 residues in the CDR3. Germline V gives CDR1 SQVTM, CDR2 ANQGSEA. The ends lost 7 bases at V and 1 base at J; junction bases unmatched: 9. The CDR3 sequence: CSAGRTGPQETQYF. The CDR3 bases are TGCAGCGCCGGTCGGACAGGTCCCCAAGAGACCCAGTACTTC.

The J gene is TRBJ2-7, the V gene TRBV6-2 or TRBV6-3; D possibly matches TRBD1 or TRBD2 (5 bases each). Germline V CDR1 and CDR2: MNHEY, SVGEGT. Trimming shortened V by 2 bases and J by 6 bases, and 23 bases separated the two germline ends. The CDR3 spans 17 residues. The CDR3 DNA follows: TGTGCCAGCAGTTACGCGTCCCGGGGCCAGCAAGCCACCGAGCAGTACTTC. This gives the protein CASSYASRGQQATEQYF.

Comments on this clonotype: With a much larger clone just one base away, this may be a read error. The J gene is TRBJ1-5, the V gene TRBV6-5, with D maybe TRBD1 (6 bases). The CDR3 has 14 residues. The germline V gene encodes CDR1 MNHEY and CDR2 SVGAGI. The CDR3, as DNA: TGTGCCGGCAGTTTGGACAGACAAATCAAGCCCCAGCATTTT. It codes for CAGSLDRQIKPQHF.

The rearrangement uses TRBV24-1 and TRBJ2-3, with TRBD1 identical over 7 bases. This CDR3 spans 15 amino acids. The V segment lost 3 bases and the J segment 0 bases; nucleotides outside the gene matches: 2. CDR1 and CDR2 (germline): KGHDR, SFDVKD. The CDR3 here is CATSDRRGSTDTQYF. The CDR3 region has the DNA TGTGCCACCAGTGATCGCAGGGGGAGCACAGATACGCAGTATTTT.

In this sample, this clonotype turned up a few times. This chain uses TRBV12-3 or TRBV12-4 with TRBJ2-4; D is possibly TRBD1 (5 bases). Deletions cut 1 base from V and 1 base from J, with 5 bases between. The CDR3 runs to 14 residues. The CDR3 coding sequence is TGTGCCAGCAGTTTAGAGGGGGCCAAAAACATTCAGTACTTC. It yields the protein CASSLEGAKNIQYF.